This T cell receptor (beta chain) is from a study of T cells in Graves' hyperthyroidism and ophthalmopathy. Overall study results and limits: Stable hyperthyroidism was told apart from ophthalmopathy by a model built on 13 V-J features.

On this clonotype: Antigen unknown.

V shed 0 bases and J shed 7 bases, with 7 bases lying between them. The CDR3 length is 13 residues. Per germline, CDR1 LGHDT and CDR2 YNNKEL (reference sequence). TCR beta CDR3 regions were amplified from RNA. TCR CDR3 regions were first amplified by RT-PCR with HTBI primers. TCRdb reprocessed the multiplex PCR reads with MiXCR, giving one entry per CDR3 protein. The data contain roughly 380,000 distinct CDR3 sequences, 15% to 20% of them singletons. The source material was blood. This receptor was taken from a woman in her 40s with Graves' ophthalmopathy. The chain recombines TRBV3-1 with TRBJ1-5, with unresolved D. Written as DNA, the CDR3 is TGTGCCAGCAGCCAAGATCCGCGCCAGCCCCAGCATTTT. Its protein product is CASSQDPRQPQHF.